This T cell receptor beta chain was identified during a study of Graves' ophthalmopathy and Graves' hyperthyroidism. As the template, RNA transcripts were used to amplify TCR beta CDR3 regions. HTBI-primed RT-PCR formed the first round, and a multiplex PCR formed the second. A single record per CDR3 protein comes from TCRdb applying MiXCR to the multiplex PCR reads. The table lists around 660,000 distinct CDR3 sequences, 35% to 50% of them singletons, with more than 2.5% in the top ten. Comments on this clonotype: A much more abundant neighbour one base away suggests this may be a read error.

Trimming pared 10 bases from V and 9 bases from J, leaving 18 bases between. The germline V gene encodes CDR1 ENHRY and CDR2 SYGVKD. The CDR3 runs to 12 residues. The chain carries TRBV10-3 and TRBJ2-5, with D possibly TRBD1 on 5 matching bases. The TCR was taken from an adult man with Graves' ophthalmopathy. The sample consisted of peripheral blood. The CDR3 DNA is TGTGCCAGGGGCAGGGTCGTTGAGGCCCAGTACTTC. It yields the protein CARGRVVEAQYF.